One sample yielded the 26 T cell receptor beta chains listed below, sequenced in a study of cytotoxic CD8 clonotypes in ibrutinib-treated CLL. The table came from immunoSEQ multiplex PCR; TCRdb's copy has only in-frame clones and leaves some out. The table includes 45,000 to 50,000 clones, roughly 53% detected once. Sequences were derived from PBMCs, sampled after 12 months of ibrutinib treatment. These receptor sequences come from a human donor with chronic lymphocytic leukemia.

The V and J genes are TRBV9 and TRBJ2-6; D is uncertain. The CDR3 length is 14 residues. Germline CDR1 SGDLS, CDR2 YYNGEE. The V end lost 4 bases, the J end lost 2 bases, and 7 bases lay between the germline ends. This CDR3 is CASSSQTGANVLTF. In DNA, the CDR3 is TGTGCCAGCAGCTCCCAGACTGGGGCCAACGTCCTGACTTTC.

The genes are TRBV4-2 and TRBJ2-1; D is possibly TRBD2 (5 bases). The CDR3 is made up of 15 amino acids. V lost 3 bases and J 0 bases, leaving 9 bases between the germline ends. Germline-derived CDR1 and CDR2 are LGHNA and YNFKEQ. CDR3 bases: TGTGCCAGCAGCCAGGACTCAGGCTCCTACAATGAGCAGTTCTTC. Amino acids: CASSQDSGSYNEQFF.

CDR3 amino acids: CASSLKTGGNTEAFF. CDR3 sequence (DNA): TGTGCCAGCAGCTTAAAAACAGGCGGGAACACTGAAGCTTTCTTT. The rearrangement joins TRBV5-8 to TRBJ1-1; D is possibly TRBD1 (5 bases). Trimming stripped 2 bases from V and 1 base from J, with 12 bases between. The germline CDR1 and CDR2 sequences are SGHTS and YDEGEE. The CDR3 runs 15 residues.

V usage is TRBV4-1 and J usage is TRBJ1-5; D is undetermined. Germline assignment: CDR1 MGHRA and CDR2 YSYEKL. This CDR3 has 13 residues. Trimming pared 3 bases from V and 5 bases from J, leaving 8 bases between. The CDR3 loop reads CASSHGPYQPQHF. DNA of the CDR3: TGCGCCAGCAGCCACGGGCCCTATCAGCCCCAGCATTTT.

The V call is TRBV6-1, the J call TRBJ1-5; no definite D call. Germline assignment: CDR1 MNHNS and CDR2 SASEGT. This CDR3 region has 13 residues. Trimming pared 7 bases from V and 7 bases from J, leaving 14 bases between. For the CDR3, the DNA is TGTGCCAGCATCCCAACGGGTGAACAGCCCCAGCATTTT. Its translation is CASIPTGEQPQHF.

The genes are TRBV7-8 and TRBJ2-5, with 9 bases fitting TRBD1. Germline lookup yields CDR1 SGHVS and CDR2 FQNEAQ. Germline trimming cut 5 bases from V and 1 base from J; bases unmatched to any gene: 2. The CDR3 is 14 residues long. CDR3 in DNA: TGTGCCAGCAGCCGGGACAGGGCCCAAGAGACCCAGTACTTC. Translated, it gives CASSRDRAQETQYF. The entire variable domain, with the rest obtained from reference TRBV7-8 and TRBJ2-5, is as follows: GAGVSQSPRYKVAKRGQDVALRCDPISGHVSLFWYQQALGQGPEFLTYFQNEAQLDKSGLPSDRFFAERPEGSVSTLKIQRTQQEDSAVYLCASSRDRAQETQYFGPGTRLLVL.

The rearrangement uses TRBV29-1 and TRBJ2-7; D unclear. Looked up from germline, CDR1 is SQVTM and CDR2 is ANQGSEA. This CDR3 is built from 11 residues. V was cut by 6 bases and J by 1 base, with 7 bases left in between. This CDR3 is CSVRLSYEQYF. In nucleotides, the CDR3 is TGCAGCGTCCGGCTGTCCTACGAGCAGTACTTC.

V gene TRBV30 combines with J gene TRBJ1-5, with D maybe TRBD1 (5 bases). V lost 2 bases and J 3 bases, leaving 11 bases between the germline ends. Per germline, CDR1 GTSNPN and CDR2 SVGIG (reference sequence). The CDR3 covers 14 residues. The CDR3 DNA sequence: TGTGCCTGGAGTACCCTGACAGACAATCAGCCCCAGCATTTT. It specifies CAWSTLTDNQPQHF. Full variable domain (rest looked up from reference TRBV30 and TRBJ1-5): SQTIHQWPATLVQPVGSPLSLECTVEGTSNPNLYWYRQAAGRGLQLLFYSVGIGQISSEVPQNLSASRPQDRQFILSSKKLLLSDSGFYLCAWSTLTDNQPQHFGDGTRLSIL.

CDR3 nucleotide sequence: TGTGCCAGCAGCTTGGCCGTTTCACAGGGCCCCTATGGCTACACCTTC. The encoded protein is CASSLAVSQGPYGYTF. The rearrangement links TRBV5-5 to TRBJ1-2, with a tentative D call TRBD1 (6 bases). Germline CDR1 and CDR2: SGHKS and YYEKEE (reference sequence). V lost 0 bases to trimming and J lost 4 bases, with 16 bases between them. CDR3 length: 16 residues.

This chain uses TRBV7-9 with TRBJ2-3, with TRBD2 matching over 8 bases. The length of the CDR3 is 14 residues. Per germline, CDR1 SEHNR and CDR2 FQNEAQ (reference sequence). V lost 6 bases to trimming and J lost 6 bases; unmatched junction nucleotides: 8. The CDR3 protein is CASSYSGVRDTQYF. As DNA, the CDR3 is TGTGCCAGCAGTTATAGCGGGGTACGGGATACGCAGTATTTT.

This clone is classed as medium-sized (0.01 to 0.1%). The chain is built from TRBV30 and TRBJ1-3, with 8 positions matching TRBD1. This CDR3 comprises 14 residues. Germline loops: CDR1 GTSNPN, CDR2 SVGIG (reference sequence). The chain's CDR3 is CASGQDRSGNTIYF. CDR3 DNA sequence: TGTGCTTCGGGACAGGACCGCTCTGGAAACACCATATATTTT.

This clone came up a few times. The chain has TRBV6-1 and TRBJ2-1; 10 nucleotides match TRBD1. Germline trimming cut 3 bases from V and 4 bases from J; bases unmatched to any gene: 0. From germline, CDR1 is MNHNS and CDR2 SASEGT. The CDR3 totals 14 residues. Here the CDR3 DNA reads TGTGCCAGCAGTGAGGGACAGGGGTACAATGAGCAGTTCTTC. Encoded protein: CASSEGQGYNEQFF.

In the case of this clone: The sample holds other DNA sequences that translate to the same CDR3. The chain joins TRBV18 to TRBJ1-2, with D possibly matching TRBD1 (5 bases). The CDR3 extends over 13 amino acids. V was pared by 3 bases and J by 5 bases, with 10 bases between. The germline gives CDR1 KGHSH, CDR2 LQKENI. The CDR3 here is CASSPGTEYGYTF. CDR3 sequence (DNA): TGTGCCAGCTCACCTGGGACGGAATATGGCTACACCTTC.

In this sample, this clone turned up a few times. The gene calls are TRBV15 and TRBJ1-2, with TRBD1 identical over 9 bases. CDR3 length: 18 amino acids. The trim removed 2 bases at V and 4 bases at J, leaving 14 bases unmatched. The V gene's germline CDR1 is LNHNV and CDR2 YYDKDF (reference sequence). DNA for the CDR3: TGTGCCACCAGCAGATCCCCTCCGATAGGACAGGGGACCTATGGCTACACCTTC. Protein product: CATSRSPPIGQGTYGYTF. Full variable domain (outside the CDR3, taken from reference TRBV15 and TRBJ1-2): DAMVIQNPRYQVTQFGKPVTLSCSQTLNHNVMYWYQQKSSQAPKLLFHYYDKDFNNEADTPDNFQSRRPNTSFCFLDIRSPGLGDTAMYLCATSRSPPIGQGTYGYTFGSGTRLTVV.

This sequence joins TRBV29-1 and TRBJ1-2; 7 bases are a match to TRBD1. Germline-derived CDR1 and CDR2 are SQVTM and ANQGSEA. After removal of 7 bases from V and 3 bases from J, the junction contained 8 bases not matched to a gene. The CDR3 spans 13 residues. As DNA, the CDR3 is TGCAGCGCTTCCAAAGGGGGCGACTATGGCTACACCTTC. This encodes CSASKGGDYGYTF. The variable domain in full, with the rest retrieved from reference TRBV29-1 and TRBJ1-2, is SAVISQKPSRDICQRGTSLTIQCQVDSQVTMMFWYRQQPGQSLTLIATANQGSEATYESGFVIDKFPISRPNLTFSTLTVSNMSPEDSSIYLCSASKGGDYGYTFGSGTRLTVV.

The chain carries TRBV7-8 and TRBJ2-3; D gene unclear. The V and J ends lost 6 bases and 4 bases respectively, with 14 bases between them. The V gene's germline CDR1 is SGHVS and CDR2 FQNEAQ. This CDR3 has 14 amino acids. The CDR3 loop is CASRDLKGPDTQYF. The CDR3 coding sequence is TGTGCCAGCAGAGATCTCAAAGGTCCAGATACGCAGTATTTT.

J is TRBJ1-3 and V is TRBV5-4; 9 bases are shared with TRBD1. Germline CDR1 is SGHNT and CDR2 is YYREEE (reference sequence). This CDR3 region has 16 residues. Germline trimming cut 4 bases from V and 4 bases from J; bases unmatched to any gene: 9. The CDR3 region is CASSPVTGGEGNTIYF. CDR3 nucleotide sequence: TGTGCCAGCAGCCCGGTGACAGGGGGAGAAGGAAACACCATATATTTT.

This chain uses TRBV5-6 with TRBJ1-1, with 7 bases matching TRBD1. CDR1 and CDR2 (germline): SGHDT, YYEEEE. This CDR3 is 15 amino acids long. The V segment lost 4 bases and the J segment 5 bases; nucleotides outside the gene matches: 11. The CDR3 DNA reads TGTGCCAGCAGCCCAGTCCCAGGGGGTAGGACTGAAGCTTTCTTT. It encodes CASSPVPGGRTEAFF.

V is TRBV9 and J is TRBJ2-1, with no clear D. V was pared by 0 bases and J by 7 bases, with 17 bases between. The CDR3 runs to 16 residues. Germline-derived CDR1 and CDR2 are SGDLS and YYNGEE. In DNA, the CDR3 is TGTGCCAGCAGCGTAGCTCACTATCACCTAGGGAATGAGCAGTTCTTC. This encodes CASSVAHYHLGNEQFF. Looking up the rest from reference TRBV9 and TRBJ2-1 gives the full variable domain: DSGVTQTPKHLITATGQRVTLRCSPRSGDLSVYWYQQSLDQGLQFLIQYYNGEERAKGNILERFSAQQFPDLHSELNLSSLELGDSALYFCASSVAHYHLGNEQFFGPGTRLTVL.

This chain connects TRBV21-1 to TRBJ2-7; TRBD1, the table's D call, lacks a check against the DNA. TRBV21-1 is an annotated pseudogene. The CDR3 is made up of 14 amino acids. This CDR3 reads CASSKRDSIYEQYF. The CDR3 region has the DNA TGTGCCAGCAGCAAAAGGGACAGTATCTACGAGCAGTACTTC.

V is TRBV5-1 and J is TRBJ2-2; tentatively, D is TRBD1 (6 bases). V lost 0 bases to trimming and J lost 6 bases, with 9 bases between them. Germline V gene lookup returns CDR1 SGHRS and CDR2 YFSETQ. The CDR3 consists of 14 residues. The chain's CDR3 is CASSLATGSGELFF. DNA for the CDR3: TGCGCCAGCAGCTTGGCTACAGGGTCCGGGGAGCTGTTTTTT.

This chain joins TRBV28 and TRBJ2-1; D is unresolved. The CDR3 contains 14 residues. The germline V and J ends were trimmed by 6 bases and 0 bases, with 9 bases remaining between them. CDR1 MDHEN and CDR2 SYDVKM come from the germline V gene. CDR3: CASSGRHSYNEQFF. The CDR3, as DNA: TGTGCCAGCAGCGGCAGGCACTCCTACAATGAGCAGTTCTTC.

The chain links TRBV5-1 to TRBJ2-1; 7 bases align to TRBD2. V lost 0 bases and J lost 5; bases outside the gene matches: 5. CDR3 length: 15 residues. CDR1 and CDR2 from the germline V gene are SGHRS and YFSETQ. This CDR3 reads CASSLGTSNHNEQFF. CDR3 coding DNA: TGCGCCAGCAGCTTGGGGACTAGTAACCACAATGAGCAGTTCTTC. Full variable domain (rest looked up from reference TRBV5-1 and TRBJ2-1): KAGVTQTPRYLIKTRGQQVTLSCSPISGHRSVSWYQQTPGQGLQFLFEYFSETQRNKGNFPGRFSGRQFSNSRSEMNVSTLELGDSALYLCASSLGTSNHNEQFFGPGTRLTVL.

This clone has ten or more counts. The chain employs TRBV9 and TRBJ1-4; unclear D gene. Per the germline V gene, CDR1 is SGDLS and CDR2 is YYNGEE. The CDR3 covers 13 residues. Deletions cut 3 bases from V and 6 bases from J, with 9 bases between. The CDR3: CASSGPRDEKLFF. The DNA for the CDR3 is TGTGCCAGCAGCGGTCCCCGGGATGAAAAACTGTTTTTT. Full variable domain (outside the CDR3, taken from reference TRBV9 and TRBJ1-4): DSGVTQTPKHLITATGQRVTLRCSPRSGDLSVYWYQQSLDQGLQFLIQYYNGEERAKGNILERFSAQQFPDLHSELNLSSLELGDSALYFCASSGPRDEKLFFGSGTQLSVL.

This clone was recorded a few times. V gene TRBV6-6 combines with J gene TRBJ2-1; D is unresolved. This CDR3 is built from 16 residues. The germline CDR1 and CDR2 sequences are MNHNY and SVGAGI (reference sequence). Deletions cut 4 bases from V and 5 bases from J, with 18 bases between. The CDR3 spells CASSFLLQDHHNEQFF. The DNA of the CDR3 is TGTGCCAGCAGTTTCCTACTTCAGGACCACCACAATGAGCAGTTCTTC.

The chain joins TRBV28 to TRBJ1-4; D is unclear. The germline V and J ends were trimmed by 2 bases and 8 bases, with 3 bases remaining between them. Germline loops: CDR1 MDHEN, CDR2 SYDVKM. This CDR3 comprises 11 residues. CDR3 sequence reads: CASSLGEKLFF. The CDR3 coding sequence is TGTGCCAGCAGTTTAGGCGAAAAACTGTTTTTT.